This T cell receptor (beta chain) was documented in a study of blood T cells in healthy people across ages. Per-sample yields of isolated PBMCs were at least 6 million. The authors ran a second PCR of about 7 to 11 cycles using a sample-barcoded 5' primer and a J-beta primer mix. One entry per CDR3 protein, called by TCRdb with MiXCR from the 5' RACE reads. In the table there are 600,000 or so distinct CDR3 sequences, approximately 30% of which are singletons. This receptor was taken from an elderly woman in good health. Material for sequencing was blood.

The CDR3 reads CASSYSEDRGVYSERYF. The CDR3, as DNA: TGTGCCAGCAGTTACTCTGAGGACAGGGGTGTCTACAGTGAGCGGTACTTC. The chain combines TRBV6-2 or TRBV6-3 with TRBJ2-4; 9 nucleotides align to TRBD1. This CDR3 spans 17 amino acids. After removal of 0 bases from V and 15 bases from J, the junction contained 18 bases not matched to a gene. Looked up from germline, CDR1 is MNHEY and CDR2 is SVGEGT.